Following are 6 T cell receptor beta chains from one sample sequenced in a study of blood T cell repertoires in COVID-19. The repertoire was sequenced with immunoSEQ multiplex PCR; TCRdb's copy has only in-frame clones and lacks some. The profile shows approximately 290,000 clones, roughly 90% of them singletons. Sample: PBMCs or T cells enriched from blood (not recorded which). The receptors come from a woman between 18 and 29 years old with acute COVID-19.

The gene calls are TRBV28 and TRBJ1-2; D gene uncertain. This CDR3 has 13 residues. Trimming stripped 3 bases from V and 4 bases from J, with 9 bases between. CDR1 is MDHEN and CDR2 is SYDVKM in the germline V gene. In DNA, the CDR3 is TGTGCCAGCAGTTTCGGGGAAGGCTATGGCTACACCTTC. Protein: CASSFGEGYGYTF.

The chain couples TRBV2 to TRBJ1-2, with TRBD1 matching over 12 bases. Trimming took 6 bases from V and 8 from J; bases not matched to a gene: 7. CDR1 SNHLY and CDR2 FYNNEI come from the germline V gene. The CDR3 is 14 amino acids. CDR3: CASSRDRGRLGYTF. Written as DNA, the CDR3 is TGTGCCAGCAGCCGGGACAGGGGGCGTCTCGGCTACACCTTC.

This sequence joins TRBV28 and TRBJ1-2; tentative D call: TRBD1 (6 bases). The CDR3 extends over 15 amino acids. With 3 bases removed from V and 3 bases from J, the gap between germline ends came to 14 bases. Germline V CDR1 and CDR2: MDHEN, SYDVKM. CDR3 in amino acids: CASSLPNEGDYGYTF. In DNA, the CDR3 is TGTGCCAGCAGTTTGCCCAATGAGGGGGACTATGGCTACACCTTC.

This chain connects TRBV5-6 to TRBJ1-6; 7 bases line up with TRBD1. Germline CDR1 is SGHDT and CDR2 is YYEEEE. The CDR3 runs 14 residues. J was trimmed by 7 bases and V by 5 bases; bases with no gene match: 6. This CDR3 is CASSLIGGNSPLHF. The CDR3 nucleotides are TGTGCCAGCAGTCTCATAGGGGGCAATTCACCCCTCCACTTT.

This chain links TRBV9 with TRBJ2-7, with TRBD2 matching over 10 bases. The CDR3 contains 15 residues. Germline V CDR1 and CDR2: SGDLS, YYNGEE. V shed 3 bases and J 5 bases; nucleotides not matched to a gene: 8. The chain's CDR3 is CASSGEAGGSDEQYF. CDR3 DNA: TGTGCCAGCAGCGGAGAAGCGGGAGGGTCCGACGAGCAGTACTTC.

This clone was seen only once. The rearrangement uses TRBV3-1 (or the pseudogene TRBV3-2) and TRBJ2-7; the D gene is possibly TRBD2 (6 bases). This CDR3 is built from 14 residues. V lost 3 bases to trimming and J lost 3 bases, with 12 bases between them. From germline, CDR1 is LGHDT and CDR2 YNNKEL (reference sequence). CDR3 nucleotides: TGTGCCAGCAGCCAGACTAGTAGGGACTACGAGCAGTACTTC. Protein sequence: CASSQTSRDYEQYF.